One and the same sample provided the 15 T cell receptor beta chains below, sequenced in a study of blood T cell repertoires in COVID-19. The repertoire was sequenced with immunoSEQ multiplex PCR; TCRdb's copy has only in-frame clones and lacks some. Here the sample spans approximately 50,000 clones, 75% to 90% being singletons. The specimen was peripheral blood. All receptors come from a human donor in a cohort sampled during active COVID-19.

This chain joins TRBV19 and TRBJ2-7; weak D call: TRBD1 (5 bases). The CDR3 length is 14 residues. The germline V and J ends were trimmed by 5 bases and 2 bases, with 13 bases remaining between them. Germline lookup yields CDR1 LNHDA and CDR2 SQIVND (reference sequence). CDR3 DNA: TGTGCCAGTAGTCGTGCAGGGTTCCCCTACGAGCAGTACTTC. Its translation: CASSRAGFPYEQYF.

This clone was seen once. The chain employs TRBV3-1 (or the pseudogene TRBV3-2) and TRBJ2-7; 10 nucleotides align to TRBD2. V lost 1 base to trimming and J lost 1 base; unmatched junction nucleotides: 1. The CDR3 runs to 15 residues. Per the germline V gene, CDR1 is LGHDT and CDR2 is YNNKEL (reference sequence). CDR3 sequence reads: CASSQASGGSYEQYF. CDR3 coding DNA: TGTGCCAGCAGCCAAGCTAGCGGGGGATCCTACGAGCAGTACTTC.

The chain has TRBV13 and TRBJ1-5; weak D call: TRBD1 (5 bases). Germline-derived CDR1 and CDR2 are PRHDT and FYEKMQ (reference sequence). This CDR3 is built from 14 residues. Trimming shortened V by 8 bases and J by 6 bases, and 17 bases separated the two germline ends. The CDR3 nucleotides read TGTGCCAGCCCAGGAGGGCGGGGGGTTCAGCCCCAGCATTTT. It is translated as CASPGGRGVQPQHF.

This chain joins TRBV3-1 (or the pseudogene TRBV3-2) and TRBJ2-3; D not resolved. With 4 bases removed from V and 6 bases from J, the gap between germline ends came to 14 bases. The CDR3 consists of 14 residues. Germline V gene sequence: CDR1 LGHDT, CDR2 YNNKEL (reference sequence). The CDR3: CASSPDHLRDTQYF. CDR3 nucleotide sequence: TGTGCCAGCAGCCCTGATCATTTGCGGGATACGCAGTATTTT.

This CDR3 is CASSRGGLDTQYF. Here the CDR3 DNA reads TGTGCCAGCAGTCGGGGGGGGCTAGATACGCAGTATTTT. The chain has TRBV6-6 and TRBJ2-3; 8 positions agree with TRBD2. Per germline, CDR1 MNHNY and CDR2 SVGAGI (reference sequence). The V gene end was trimmed by 5 bases and the J gene end by 5 bases; junction bases not matched to a gene: 3. CDR3 length: 13 residues.

The chain couples TRBV28 to TRBJ2-5; D is unresolved. Trimming took 4 bases from V and 1 from J, leaving 10 bases between them. The CDR3 runs 14 residues. CDR1 and CDR2 from the germline V gene are MDHEN and SYDVKM. CDR3 residues: CASSSNLPQETQYF. In DNA form, the CDR3 reads TGTGCCAGCAGTTCTAACCTTCCCCAAGAGACCCAGTACTTC. Full variable domain (outside the CDR3, taken from reference TRBV28 and TRBJ2-5): DVKVTQSSRYLVKRTGEKVFLECVQDMDHENMFWYRQDPGLGLRLIYFSYDVKMKEKGDIPEGYSVSREKKERFSLILESASTNQTSMYLCASSSNLPQETQYFGPGTRLLVL.

The chain is built from TRBV2 and TRBJ2-7, with TRBD1 identical over 7 bases. The germline gives CDR1 SNHLY, CDR2 FYNNEI. This CDR3 has 17 amino acids. J was trimmed by 3 bases and V by 0 bases; bases with no gene match: 11. The CDR3 here is CASSEALTGTARYEQYF. Written as DNA, the CDR3 is TGTGCCAGCAGTGAAGCACTTACCGGGACAGCCCGCTACGAGCAGTACTTC.

The chain joins TRBV5-4 to TRBJ1-1; 8 bases match TRBD1. This CDR3 region has 14 residues. Germline V gene sequence: CDR1 SGHNT, CDR2 YYREEE (reference sequence). J gave up 6 bases and V 5 bases, and 9 bases lay outside the gene matches. The CDR3 DNA is TGTGCCAGCAGGTCCGGGACAGGTTTATCTGAAGCTTTCTTT. Translated, it gives CASRSGTGLSEAFF.

The chain recombines TRBV7-2 with TRBJ1-6; D not resolved. V gave up 5 bases and J gave up 0 bases, with 8 bases separating them. The germline V gene has CDR1 SGHTA and CDR2 FQGNSA. This CDR3 spans 15 amino acids. The CDR3 DNA reads as TGTGCCAGCAGCCTCATTAGCTCCTATAATTCACCCCTCCACTTT. Protein sequence: CASSLISSYNSPLHF.

The chain carries TRBV5-1 and TRBJ1-4; D possibly corresponds to TRBD1 (5 bases). The CDR3 sequence is 15 residues long. With 4 bases removed from V and 4 bases from J, the gap between germline ends came to 14 bases. Germline-derived CDR1 and CDR2 are SGHRS and YFSETQ. The CDR3 coding sequence is TGCGCCAGCAGCCGTTTGGGGGACTATAATGAAAAACTGTTTTTT. The encoded protein is CASSRLGDYNEKLFF. Combining the CDR3 with reference TRBV5-1 and TRBJ1-4 gives the whole variable domain KAGVTQTPRYLIKTRGQQVTLSCSPISGHRSVSWYQQTPGQGLQFLFEYFSETQRNKGNFPGRFSGRQFSNSRSEMNVSTLELGDSALYLCASSRLGDYNEKLFFGSGTQLSVL.

V and J are TRBV7-2 and TRBJ1-1; 9 nucleotides agree with TRBD1. The length of the CDR3 is 16 residues. Germline V gives CDR1 SGHTA, CDR2 FQGNSA. V dropped 5 bases and J dropped 5; count of bases not matched to a gene: 12. The CDR3 sequence is CASSPTGGNGRTEAFF. The DNA of the CDR3 is TGTGCCAGCAGCCCCACAGGGGGCAATGGGAGGACTGAAGCTTTCTTT.

The genes are TRBV4-2 and TRBJ2-3; D not certain. The CDR3 consists of 16 residues. V was shortened by 0 bases and J by 2 bases, with 12 bases between the two germline ends. The germline V gene encodes CDR1 LGHNA and CDR2 YNFKEQ. The CDR3 region is CASSQDNSESTDTQYF. CDR3 DNA: TGTGCCAGCAGCCAAGATAACTCCGAATCCACAGATACGCAGTATTTT.

V usage is TRBV27 and J usage is TRBJ2-7; 10 nucleotides agree with TRBD1. V was clipped by 6 bases and J by 1 base; unmatched bases: 6. Germline-derived CDR1 and CDR2 are MNHEY and SMNVEV (reference sequence). The CDR3 contains 15 residues. CDR3 amino acids: CASSPGTGASYEQYF. The CDR3 DNA follows: TGTGCCAGCAGCCCCGGGACAGGGGCGTCCTACGAGCAGTACTTC.

The rearrangement joins TRBV7-9 to TRBJ2-7; D might be TRBD1 (5 bases). Germline V gene sequence: CDR1 SEHNR, CDR2 FQNEAQ (reference sequence). Trimming left V 3 bases short and J 3 bases short, with 12 bases between. This CDR3 is 14 amino acids long. The chain's CDR3 is CASSLNRLNYEQYF. The CDR3 DNA follows: TGTGCCAGCAGCTTGAACAGGCTAAACTACGAGCAGTACTTC.

The chain is built from TRBV15 and TRBJ1-5; D remains ambiguous. CDR1 is LNHNV, CDR2 YYDKDF, per germline (reference sequence). The CDR3 is made up of 13 amino acids. The germline V and J ends were trimmed by 0 bases and 6 bases, with 6 bases remaining between them. CDR3 sequence: CATSRDLVQPQHF. The CDR3 bases are TGTGCCACCAGCAGAGATCTAGTTCAGCCCCAGCATTTT. Full variable domain (remainder filled in from reference TRBV15 and TRBJ1-5): DAMVIQNPRYQVTQFGKPVTLSCSQTLNHNVMYWYQQKSSQAPKLLFHYYDKDFNNEADTPDNFQSRRPNTSFCFLDIRSPGLGDTAMYLCATSRDLVQPQHFGDGTRLSIL.